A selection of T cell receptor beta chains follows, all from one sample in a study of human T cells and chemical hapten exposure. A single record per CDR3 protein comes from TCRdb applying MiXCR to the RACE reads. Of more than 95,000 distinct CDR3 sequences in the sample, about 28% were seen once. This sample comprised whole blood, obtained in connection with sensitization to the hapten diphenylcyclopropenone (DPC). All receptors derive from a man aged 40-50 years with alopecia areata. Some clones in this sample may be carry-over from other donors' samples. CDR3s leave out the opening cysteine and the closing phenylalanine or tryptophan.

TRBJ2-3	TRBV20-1	SASLAGAFSSTDTQY
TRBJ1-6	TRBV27	ASSPREGSSYNSPLH
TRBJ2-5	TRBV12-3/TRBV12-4	ASSSYQETQY
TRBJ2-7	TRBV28	ASRANRDRAYEQY
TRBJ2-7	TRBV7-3	ASSEGITSQDEQY
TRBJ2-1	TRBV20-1	SARDLSGRAHEQF
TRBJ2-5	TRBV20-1	SASEAQGQETQY
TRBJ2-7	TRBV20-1	SADRQGTSYEQY
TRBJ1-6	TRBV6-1	ASSESRNSPLH
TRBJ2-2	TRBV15	ATSRRRGGRKNTGELF
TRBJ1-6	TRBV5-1	ASSIATGDNSPLH
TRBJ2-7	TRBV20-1	SARMEGVWEQY
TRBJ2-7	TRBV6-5	ASARRRNSYEQY
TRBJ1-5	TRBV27	ASSLYRGGEGQPQH
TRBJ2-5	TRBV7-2	ASSLVSVQTQY
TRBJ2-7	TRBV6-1	ASSELIMSTSYEQY